The T cell receptor beta chain under discussion was sequenced for a study of cytomegalovirus exposure and HLA in healthy donors. Overall study findings and caveats: The only immune exposure information that was available was CMV serostatus.

The PCR used 60 Vbeta and 13 Jbeta primers. TCRdb's table, derived via immunoSEQ multiplex PCR, lists solely in-frame clones and lacks some. Among some 180,000 clones, 80% were seen once, and the ten largest hold 1.5% to 2%. This clone has just one count. Its antigen is currently unknown. The CDR3 consists of 17 residues. The germline gives CDR1 SGHRS, CDR2 YFSETQ. V lost 2 bases and J lost 0; bases outside the gene matches: 9. The chain uses TRBV5-1 and TRBJ1-2; 8 nucleotides agree with TRBD1. The TCR comes from a woman in her thirties in good health and CMV-seronegative. Sample: PBMCs. CDR3 protein: CASSFSGGPTANYGYTF. The CDR3 DNA sequence: TGCGCCAGCAGCTTCTCAGGGGGCCCCACTGCTAACTATGGCTACACCTTC. Filled out from reference TRBV5-1 and TRBJ1-2, the complete variable domain reads KAGVTQTPRYLIKTRGQQVTLSCSPISGHRSVSWYQQTPGQGLQFLFEYFSETQRNKGNFPGRFSGRQFSNSRSEMNVSTLELGDSALYLCASSFSGGPTANYGYTFGSGTRLTVV.